Below are 8 T cell receptor beta chains sequenced from a single sample in a study of beta chain features in type 1 diabetes. The isolated RNA, all of it, was reverse transcribed, so expressed TCRB transcripts were what got sequenced. Method: immunoSEQ multiplex PCR; TCRdb's copy keeps in-frame clones and lacks some. The top ten hold about 0.087% of the sample, which has 500,000 to 700,000 clones, 15% to 18% seen once. Specimen: naive CD4+ T cells from blood. Receptors originate from a man between 18 and 29 years old in good health.

This clone was recorded a few times. This chain links TRBV6-5 with TRBJ1-6; TRBD1 agrees at 9 bases. Trimming took 11 bases from V and 7 from J; bases not matched to a gene: 6. CDR3 length: 13 residues. Germline V lookup: CDR1 MNHEY, CDR2 SVGAGI. The DNA of the CDR3 is TGTGCCGGGGGGGACAGGGAGAATTCACCCCTCCACTTT. This codes for CAGGDRENSPLHF.

This clone was observed a few times. The chain links TRBV9 to TRBJ1-1; D gene ambiguous. There are 16 residues in the CDR3. Germline V CDR1 and CDR2: SGDLS, YYNGEE. V dropped 4 bases and J dropped 4 bases, with 20 bases sitting between them. CDR3 amino acids: CASSPIPEWTITEAFF. The DNA for the CDR3 is TGTGCCAGCAGCCCCATCCCTGAATGGACTATCACTGAAGCTTTCTTT. The variable domain in full, with the rest retrieved from reference TRBV9 and TRBJ1-1, is DSGVTQTPKHLITATGQRVTLRCSPRSGDLSVYWYQQSLDQGLQFLIQYYNGEERAKGNILERFSAQQFPDLHSELNLSSLELGDSALYFCASSPIPEWTITEAFFGQGTRLTVV.

This clone was counted between two and nine times. The CDR3 is CASSPSRGYQPQHF. CDR3 DNA sequence: TGTGCCAGCTCCCCGTCCCGGGGTTATCAGCCCCAGCATTTT. V is TRBV18 and J is TRBJ1-5; D gene uncertain. V was trimmed by 6 bases and J by 5 bases, leaving 14 bases between them. This CDR3 is 14 amino acids long. CDR1 and CDR2 from the germline V gene are KGHSH and LQKENI.

A few counts support this clone. The chain links TRBV7-9 to TRBJ1-1; D is possibly TRBD1 (6 bases). Trimming removed 7 bases from V and 5 bases from J, with 20 bases in between. Looked up from germline, CDR1 is SEHNR and CDR2 is FQNEAQ (reference sequence). The CDR3 consists of 15 residues. The CDR3 DNA sequence: TGTGCCAGCATTCTCGTCGGGGGGCCATATACTGAAGCTTTCTTT. Translating it yields CASILVGGPYTEAFF.

In this sample, this clone turned up a few times. Other DNA sequences in this sample translate to the same CDR3. The chain couples TRBV28 to TRBJ2-7, with no clear D. Germline V gene sequence: CDR1 MDHEN, CDR2 SYDVKM. The germline V and J ends were trimmed by 5 bases and 4 bases, with 6 bases remaining between them. CDR3 size: 11 residues. CDR3 DNA sequence: TGTGCCAGCAGTCTAAAATACGAGCAGTACTTC. Protein: CASSLKYEQYF.

The CDR3 DNA is TGTGCCAGCAGTTCACAAGCGGGAGCTAGAGAGCAGTACTTC. Translating gives CASSSQAGAREQYF. The chain couples TRBV28 to TRBJ2-7, with TRBD2 matching over 8 bases. Trimming removed 4 bases from V and 7 bases from J; junction bases left unmatched: 9. CDR3 length equals 14 residues. Per the germline V gene, CDR1 is MDHEN and CDR2 is SYDVKM.

This chain links TRBV28 with TRBJ2-1; D not resolved. CDR1 and CDR2 from the germline V gene are MDHEN and SYDVKM. Deletions cut 7 bases from V and 8 bases from J, with 21 bases between. This CDR3 region has 15 residues. The CDR3 reads CASTTSGDARDEQFF. CDR3 nucleotides: TGTGCCAGCACCACCTCGGGTGACGCTCGAGATGAGCAGTTCTTC.

This clone turned up a few times. The chain recombines TRBV5-4 with TRBJ1-2, with D unresolved. The CDR3 is 14 residues long. CDR1 is SGHNT, CDR2 YYREEE, per germline (reference sequence). The germline V and J ends were trimmed by 4 bases and 0 bases, with 10 bases remaining between them. Here the CDR3 DNA reads TGTGCCAGCAGCCCCGGCGGGGCTAACTATGGCTACACCTTC. It yields the protein CASSPGGANYGYTF.